The entry below gives a single T cell receptor beta chain sequence along with its context. Its antigen remains unidentified. It was 5'RACE with constant-segment primers that produced the TCR alpha and TCR beta cDNA libraries, which carried sample barcodes and UMIs. TCRdb reprocessed the 5' RACE reads with MiXCR, giving one entry per CDR3 protein. The sample yields about 560,000 distinct CDR3 sequences, roughly 21% seen once. These data come from a study of T-cell memory formation after mild COVID-19. Study-wide findings and caveats: Pre-infection memory harbored some responding clones, suggesting cross-reactive memory joined.

V dropped 5 bases and J dropped 1 base, with 15 bases sitting between them. The CDR3 has 17 residues. This chain uses TRBV12-3 or TRBV12-4 with TRBJ2-6; D remains ambiguous. This TCR derives from an adult woman who had mild COVID-19 (a few samples of this study predate the infection). Cell type and time point are not known. The sequenced sample consisted of PBMCs or a T cell subset sorted from them (not recorded which). The CDR3 coding sequence is TGTGCCAGCAGTCCGGGCCTGAGTTCATCTGGGGCCAACGTCCTGACTTTC. This codes for CASSPGLSSSGANVLTF.